This TCR beta chain originates from a study of blood T cell repertoires in COVID-19. At the level of the study: The United States, Italy and Spain provided the acute and convalescent COVID-19 samples.

The germline V gene encodes CDR1 MGHRA and CDR2 YSYEKL. Between the trimmed V and J ends, which lost 1 base and 3 bases, there was a span of 9 bases. The CDR3 is made up of 14 amino acids. Per the original data handling: For nucleated cells, counts were estimated from reference gene primer amplification. Sequencing was performed with immunoSEQ multiplex PCR; in TCRdb, only in-frame clones are kept and a portion is missing. That table supplies the V and J calls and clone size; D and trimming were determined from the DNA. The sample lists more than 300,000 clones; 89% were seen once. The sample comprised peripheral blood. The clonotype was recovered from a man aged 18 to 35 who had recovered from COVID-19. J is TRBJ1-1 and V is TRBV4-1; perhaps TRBD1 as D (6 bases). The CDR3 spells CASSQGGLDTEAFF. The DNA for the CDR3 is TGCGCCAGCAGCCAAGGGGGGCTGGACACTGAAGCTTTCTTT.